Included here is one T cell receptor (beta chain) sequence, with context. V lost 2 bases and J lost 6; bases outside the gene matches: 7. This CDR3 contains 16 residues. The germline CDR1 and CDR2 sequences are SGHAT and FQNNGV. The source of the sample is a study of metastatic and nonmetastatic thyroid tumors. Thyroid surgery was performed in patients who had received no treatment beforehand. TCRdb re-analyzed the PCR reads through MiXCR. The sample has about 69,000 clones; 13% to 15% are singletons. The sequenced sample consisted of blood. The chain couples TRBV11-2 to TRBJ2-2, with TRBD1 matching over 9 bases. The sequence derives from a male donor with papillary thyroid cancer or a benign thyroid nodule (not recorded which). Some clones in this sample may be carry-over from other donors' samples. As DNA, the CDR3 is TGTGCCAGCAGCTTATCTGTGACAGGGGGGTCCGGGGAGCTGTTTTTT. It is translated as CASSLSVTGGSGELFF. Looking up the rest from reference TRBV11-2 and TRBJ2-2 gives the full variable domain: EAGVAQSPRYKIIEKRQSVAFWCNPISGHATLYWYQQILGQGPKLLIQFQNNGVVDDSQLPKDRFSAERLKGVDSTLKIQPAKLEDSAVYLCASSLSVTGGSGELFFGEGSRLTVL.